A single sample gave rise to the 21 T cell receptor beta chains below, sequenced in a study of T cells expressing NK-cell markers. One entry per CDR3 protein, without DNA, is what TCRdb gives after re-calling the 5' RACE reads. This sample's clone table lists around 100,000 distinct CDR3 sequences. Sequencing used blood T cells: a sorted CD56 or NKG2C T cell subset, CD4+ or CD8+ T cells, or bulk PBMC T cells (not recorded which). These receptors were obtained from a woman between 18 and 70 years old in good health.

The chain has TRBV11-2 and TRBJ2-1; TCRdb's D call, TRBD1, is unchecked because there is no DNA. In germline, CDR1 is SGHAT, CDR2 FQNNGV. CDR3 length: 16 residues. CDR3 in amino acids: CASSSPIYRTDNEQFF.

The CDR3 is CASSPVLAGAEETQYF. The rearrangement links TRBV7-9 to TRBJ2-5; as DNA is missing, the TRBD2 call by TCRdb cannot be tested. The V gene's germline CDR1 is SEHNR and CDR2 FQNEAQ (reference sequence). The CDR3 has 16 amino acids.

V and J are TRBV27 and TRBJ1-1. The CDR3 extends over 14 amino acids. Germline loops: CDR1 MNHEY, CDR2 SMNVEV (reference sequence). The CDR3 protein is CASSLQALSTEAFF.

The V call is TRBV12-3 or TRBV12-4, the J call TRBJ1-5. The CDR3 contains 14 residues. The chain's CDR3 is CASSLPGFNQPQHF.

This sequence joins TRBV28 and TRBJ2-7; TCRdb indicates TRBD1, and absent DNA this call remains unverified. This CDR3 has 14 residues. The V gene's germline CDR1 is MDHEN and CDR2 SYDVKM. CDR3 sequence: CASTEGGAHYEQYF. Combining the CDR3 with reference TRBV28 and TRBJ2-7 gives the whole variable domain DVKVTQSSRYLVKRTGEKVFLECVQDMDHENMFWYRQDPGLGLRLIYFSYDVKMKEKGDIPEGYSVSREKKERFSLILESASTNQTSMYLCASTEGGAHYEQYFGPGTRLTVT.

This sequence joins TRBV12-3 or TRBV12-4 and TRBJ2-4; TCRdb reports TRBD1, a call that lacks DNA to check it against. The CDR3 sequence is 13 residues long. CDR3 sequence reads: CASGSPGQPYRSF.

The rearrangement links TRBV4-1 to TRBJ2-1. CDR1 and CDR2 from the germline V gene are MGHRA and YSYEKL. This CDR3 spans 12 amino acids. The chain's CDR3 is CASSHTSNEQFF.

The chain is built from TRBV5-4 and TRBJ2-5; TCRdb returns TRBD2, unconfirmable since there is no DNA. Germline V gives CDR1 SGHNT, CDR2 YYREEE (reference sequence). The CDR3 has 15 residues. CDR3: CASSGTSGPQETQYF. The whole variable domain, filled in from reference TRBV5-4 and TRBJ2-5, reads ETGVTQSPTHLIKTRGQQVTLRCSSQSGHNTVSWYQQALGQGPQFIFQYYREEENGRGNFPPRFSGLQFPNYSSELNVNALELDDSALYLCASSGTSGPQETQYFGPGTRLLVL.

The chain links TRBV9 to TRBJ1-2; TCRdb proposes TRBD1, but this gene call is untestable without DNA. The germline V gene encodes CDR1 SGDLS and CDR2 YYNGEE. This CDR3 is 15 amino acids long. The CDR3 here is CASDAQDRGDYGYTF.

The chain's CDR3 is CASSFGFAEAFF. V is TRBV12-3 or TRBV12-4 and J is TRBJ1-1. This CDR3 comprises 12 residues.

The chain couples TRBV20-1 to TRBJ2-3. The CDR3 has 14 amino acids. Germline lookup yields CDR1 DFQATT and CDR2 SNEGSKA (reference sequence). CDR3 region: CSARPGFGTDTQYF.

The CDR3 protein is CASSAYPEYNEQFF. The V call is TRBV5-1, the J call TRBJ2-1; with no DNA, the TCRdb D assignment of TRBD1 cannot be verified. CDR3 length: 14 amino acids. The germline gives CDR1 SGHRS, CDR2 YFSETQ.

The chain carries TRBV12-3 or TRBV12-4 and TRBJ2-7; the TCRdb D gene call, TRBD2, has no DNA to confirm it. The length of the CDR3 is 15 residues. The CDR3 sequence: CASSPIAGGPHEQYF.

The V and J genes are TRBV12-3 or TRBV12-4 and TRBJ1-1; the TCRdb call, TRBD1, lacks DNA for checking. The CDR3 extends over 14 amino acids. Here the CDR3 reads CASSLQGPNTEAFF.

The chain has TRBV6-1 and TRBJ2-7; without DNA, the TCRdb call of TRBD1 cannot be checked. There are 13 residues in the CDR3. Germline V gives CDR1 MNHNS, CDR2 SASEGT. CDR3 sequence reads: CASGDSFIYEQYF.

The chain carries TRBV4-2 and TRBJ2-1. Germline assignment: CDR1 LGHNA and CDR2 YNFKEQ. CDR3 length equals 15 residues. CDR3 loop: CASSGEMKGYNEQFF.

The V call is TRBV29-1, the J call TRBJ2-1; TCRdb's D call, TRBD1, is unchecked because there is no DNA. This CDR3 has 14 residues. CDR1 and CDR2 from the germline V gene are SQVTM and ANQGSEA. The CDR3 reads CSVGAGEKGNEQFF.

The rearrangement joins TRBV27 to TRBJ1-5. The germline CDR1 and CDR2 sequences are MNHEY and SMNVEV (reference sequence). The CDR3 is made up of 14 amino acids. CDR3 protein: CASSLTGRNQPQHF.

The V call is TRBV27, the J call TRBJ2-7. Germline loops: CDR1 MNHEY, CDR2 SMNVEV (reference sequence). The CDR3 has 13 amino acids. The CDR3 sequence: CASSTGSAYEQYF.

The rearrangement uses TRBV20-1 and TRBJ2-1; TCRdb reports TRBD2, a call that lacks DNA to check it against. Germline V CDR1 and CDR2: DFQATT, SNEGSKA (reference sequence). The CDR3 spans 13 residues. The CDR3 here is CSARLAGYNEQFF.

The V call is TRBV18, the J call TRBJ2-5; as DNA is missing, the TRBD2 call by TCRdb cannot be tested. The CDR3 runs to 15 residues. Germline lookup yields CDR1 KGHSH and CDR2 LQKENI. The CDR3 loop is CASSPAAGSQETQYF.